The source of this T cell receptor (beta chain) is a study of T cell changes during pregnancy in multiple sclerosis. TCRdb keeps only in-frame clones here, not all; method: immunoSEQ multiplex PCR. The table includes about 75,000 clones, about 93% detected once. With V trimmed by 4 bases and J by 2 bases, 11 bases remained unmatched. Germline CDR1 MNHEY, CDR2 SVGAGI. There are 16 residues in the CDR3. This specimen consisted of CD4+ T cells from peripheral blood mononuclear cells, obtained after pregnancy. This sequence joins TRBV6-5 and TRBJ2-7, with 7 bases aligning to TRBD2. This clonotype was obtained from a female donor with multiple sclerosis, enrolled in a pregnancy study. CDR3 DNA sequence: TGTGCCAGCAGTTCCCTTAGACTAGCAGGCCCCTACGAGCAGTACTTC. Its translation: CASSSLRLAGPYEQYF.